One sample yielded the 5 T cell receptor beta chains listed below, sequenced in a study of T cell responses to AZD1222 COVID-19 vaccine. Profiled with immunoSEQ multiplex PCR; TCRdb holds only in-frame clones, not every one. The profile shows about 120,000 clones, approximately 90% of them singletons. This sample comprised peripheral blood, obtained 28 days after the second AZD1222 dose. The receptors were gathered from an adult who received the AZD1222 COVID-19 vaccine.

The CDR3 region is CASRSIETQYF. The CDR3 DNA reads TGTGCCAGCAGGAGCATCGAGACCCAGTACTTC. The chain links TRBV2 to TRBJ2-5; no reliable D call. This CDR3 has 11 residues. V was pared by 6 bases and J by 5 bases, with 7 bases between. Germline CDR1 is SNHLY and CDR2 is FYNNEI.

The J gene is TRBJ1-5, the V gene TRBV5-5; 8 nucleotides agree with TRBD1. This CDR3 region has 14 residues. Germline V gene lookup returns CDR1 SGHKS and CDR2 YYEKEE (reference sequence). V shed 2 bases, J shed 7 bases, and the junction held 5 bases outside the gene matches. The CDR3 reads CASSLPGQGQPQHF. CDR3 nucleotides: TGTGCCAGCAGCTTACCTGGACAGGGACAGCCCCAGCATTTT.

V usage is TRBV6-2 or TRBV6-3 and J usage is TRBJ1-5, with unresolved D. The V gene's germline CDR1 is MNHEY and CDR2 SVGEGT. V lost 0 bases and J lost 0, with 15 bases in between. The CDR3 runs 18 residues. CDR3: CASSYSKHAGYSNQPQHF. CDR3 nucleotides: TGTGCCAGCAGTTACTCAAAACACGCAGGTTATAGCAATCAGCCCCAGCATTTT.

This clone was observed a few times. The V and J genes are TRBV6-5 and TRBJ2-5, with D unresolved. The CDR3 covers 15 residues. V lost 8 bases and J lost 1, with 17 bases in between. In germline, CDR1 is MNHEY, CDR2 SVGAGI. CDR3 protein: CASEAATAVQETQYF. As DNA, the CDR3 is TGTGCCAGCGAAGCAGCCACGGCCGTCCAAGAGACCCAGTACTTC.

The chain recombines TRBV18 with TRBJ1-1; D might be TRBD1 (5 bases). The CDR3 spans 13 residues. The germline V gene encodes CDR1 KGHSH and CDR2 LQKENI. V was shortened by 6 bases and J by 1 base, with 9 bases between the two germline ends. The CDR3 loop is CASSLTENTEAFF. The CDR3, as DNA: TGTGCCAGCTCGTTGACAGAGAACACTGAAGCTTTCTTT.